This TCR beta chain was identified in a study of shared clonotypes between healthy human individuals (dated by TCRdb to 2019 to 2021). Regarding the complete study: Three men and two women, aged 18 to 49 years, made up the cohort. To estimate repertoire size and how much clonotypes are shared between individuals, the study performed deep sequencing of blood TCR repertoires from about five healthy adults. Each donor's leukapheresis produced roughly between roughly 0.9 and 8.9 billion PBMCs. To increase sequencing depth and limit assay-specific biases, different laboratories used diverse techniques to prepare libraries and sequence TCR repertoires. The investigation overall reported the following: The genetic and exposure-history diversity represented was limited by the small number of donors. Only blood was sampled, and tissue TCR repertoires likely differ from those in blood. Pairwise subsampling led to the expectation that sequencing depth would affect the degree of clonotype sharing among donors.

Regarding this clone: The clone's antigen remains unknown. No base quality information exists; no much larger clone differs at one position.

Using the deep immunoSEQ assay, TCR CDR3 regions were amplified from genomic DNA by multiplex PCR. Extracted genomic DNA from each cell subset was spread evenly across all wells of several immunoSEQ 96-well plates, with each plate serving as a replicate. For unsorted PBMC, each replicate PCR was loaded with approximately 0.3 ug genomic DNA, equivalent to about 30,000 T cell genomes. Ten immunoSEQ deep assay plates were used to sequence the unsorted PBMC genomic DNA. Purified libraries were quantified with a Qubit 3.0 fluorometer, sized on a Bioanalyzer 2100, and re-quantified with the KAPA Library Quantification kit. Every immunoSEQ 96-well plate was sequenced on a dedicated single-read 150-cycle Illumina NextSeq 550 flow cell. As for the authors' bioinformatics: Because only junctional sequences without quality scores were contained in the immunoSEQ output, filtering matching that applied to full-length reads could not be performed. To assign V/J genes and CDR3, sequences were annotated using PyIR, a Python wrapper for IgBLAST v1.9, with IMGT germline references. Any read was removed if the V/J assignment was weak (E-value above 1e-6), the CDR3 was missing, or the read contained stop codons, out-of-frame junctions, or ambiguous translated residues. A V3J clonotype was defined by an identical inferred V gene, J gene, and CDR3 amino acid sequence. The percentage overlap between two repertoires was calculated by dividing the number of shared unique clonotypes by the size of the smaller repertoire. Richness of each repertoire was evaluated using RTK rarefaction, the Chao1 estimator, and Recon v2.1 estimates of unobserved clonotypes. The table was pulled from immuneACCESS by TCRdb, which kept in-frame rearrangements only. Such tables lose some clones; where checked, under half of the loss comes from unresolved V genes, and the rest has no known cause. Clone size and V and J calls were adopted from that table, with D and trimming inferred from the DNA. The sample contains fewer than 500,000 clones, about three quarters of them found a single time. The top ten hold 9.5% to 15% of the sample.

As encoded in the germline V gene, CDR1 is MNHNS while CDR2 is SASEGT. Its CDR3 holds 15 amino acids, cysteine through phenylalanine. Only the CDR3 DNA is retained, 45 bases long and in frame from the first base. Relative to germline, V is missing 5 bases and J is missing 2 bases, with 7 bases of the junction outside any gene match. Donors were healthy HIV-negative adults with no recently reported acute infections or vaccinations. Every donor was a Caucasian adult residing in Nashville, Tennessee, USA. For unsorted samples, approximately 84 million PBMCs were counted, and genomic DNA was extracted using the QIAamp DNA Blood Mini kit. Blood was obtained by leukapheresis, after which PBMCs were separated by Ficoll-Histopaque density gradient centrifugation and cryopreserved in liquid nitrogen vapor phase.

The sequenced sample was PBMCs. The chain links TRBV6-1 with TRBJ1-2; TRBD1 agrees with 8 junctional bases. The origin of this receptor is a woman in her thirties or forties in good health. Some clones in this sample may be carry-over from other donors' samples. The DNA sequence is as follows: TGTGCCAGCAGTCTCCGGACAGGGTTAAACTATGGCTACACCTTC. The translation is CASSLRTGLNYGYTF.